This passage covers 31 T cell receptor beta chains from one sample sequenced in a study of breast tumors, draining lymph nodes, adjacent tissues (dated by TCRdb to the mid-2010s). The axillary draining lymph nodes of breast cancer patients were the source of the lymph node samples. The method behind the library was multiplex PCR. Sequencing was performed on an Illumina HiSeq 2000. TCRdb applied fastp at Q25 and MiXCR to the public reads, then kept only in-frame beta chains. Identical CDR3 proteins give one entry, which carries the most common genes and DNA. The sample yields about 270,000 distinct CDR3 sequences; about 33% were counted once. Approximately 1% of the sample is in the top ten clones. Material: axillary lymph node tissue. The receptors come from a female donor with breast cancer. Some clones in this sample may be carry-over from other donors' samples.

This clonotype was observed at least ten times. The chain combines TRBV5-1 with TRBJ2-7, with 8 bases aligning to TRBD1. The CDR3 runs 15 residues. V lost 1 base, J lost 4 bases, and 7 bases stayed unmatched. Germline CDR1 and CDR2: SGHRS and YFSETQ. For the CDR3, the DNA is TGCGCCAGCAGCTTGTTTGGACAGGGAAAGTACGAGCAGTACTTC. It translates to CASSLFGQGKYEQYF. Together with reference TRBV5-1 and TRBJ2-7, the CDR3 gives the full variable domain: KAGVTQTPRYLIKTRGQQVTLSCSPISGHRSVSWYQQTPGQGLQFLFEYFSETQRNKGNFPGRFSGRQFSNSRSEMNVSTLELGDSALYLCASSLFGQGKYEQYFGPGTRLTVT.

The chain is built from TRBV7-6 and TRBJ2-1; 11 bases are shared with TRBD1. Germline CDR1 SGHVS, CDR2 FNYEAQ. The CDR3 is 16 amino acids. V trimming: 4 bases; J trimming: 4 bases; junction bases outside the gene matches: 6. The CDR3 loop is CASSSRGTGGYNEQFF. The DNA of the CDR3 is TGTGCCAGCAGCTCACGGGGGACAGGGGGTTACAATGAGCAGTTCTTC.

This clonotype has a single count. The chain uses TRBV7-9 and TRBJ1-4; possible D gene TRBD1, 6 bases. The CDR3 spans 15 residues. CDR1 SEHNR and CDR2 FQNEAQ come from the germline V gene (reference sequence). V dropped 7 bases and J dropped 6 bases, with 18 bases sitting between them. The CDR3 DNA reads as TGTGCCAGCACCCCTGGTGGGGGCGCGGATGAAAAACTGTTTTTT. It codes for CASTPGGGADEKLFF.

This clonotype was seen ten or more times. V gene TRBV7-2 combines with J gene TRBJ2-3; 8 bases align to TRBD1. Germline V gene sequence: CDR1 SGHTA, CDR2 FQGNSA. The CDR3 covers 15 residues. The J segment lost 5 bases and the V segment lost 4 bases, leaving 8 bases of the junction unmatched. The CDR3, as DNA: TGTGCCAGCAGCTCGGGACAGGTAGTAGGAGATACGCAGTATTTT. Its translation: CASSSGQVVGDTQYF.

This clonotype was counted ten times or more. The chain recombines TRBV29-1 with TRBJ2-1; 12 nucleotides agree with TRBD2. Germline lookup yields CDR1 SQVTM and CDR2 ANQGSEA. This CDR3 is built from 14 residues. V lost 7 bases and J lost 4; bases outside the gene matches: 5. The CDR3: CSASLAGGYNEQFF. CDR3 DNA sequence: TGCAGCGCCAGTCTAGCGGGAGGGTACAATGAGCAGTTCTTC.

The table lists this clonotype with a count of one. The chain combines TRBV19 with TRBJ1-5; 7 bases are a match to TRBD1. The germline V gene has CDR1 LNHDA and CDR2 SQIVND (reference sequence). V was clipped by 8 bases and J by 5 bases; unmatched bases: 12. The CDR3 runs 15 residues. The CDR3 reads CASRLQGSGHQPQHF. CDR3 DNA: TGTGCCAGTCGTTTACAGGGGTCAGGGCATCAGCCCCAGCATTTT.

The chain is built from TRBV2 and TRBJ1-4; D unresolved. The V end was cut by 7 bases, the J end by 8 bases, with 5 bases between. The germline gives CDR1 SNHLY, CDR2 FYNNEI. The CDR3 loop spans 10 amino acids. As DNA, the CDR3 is TGTGCCAGCACGAGGGAAAAACTGTTTTTT. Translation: CASTREKLFF.

CDR3: CASRADRVGNTIYF. The CDR3 coding sequence is TGTGCCAGCAGGGCCGACAGGGTCGGAAACACCATATATTTT. The rearrangement joins TRBV6-5 to TRBJ1-3; 7 nucleotides match TRBD1. The trim removed 6 bases at V and 4 bases at J, leaving 6 bases unmatched. CDR1 and CDR2 (germline): MNHEY, SVGAGI. This CDR3 is built from 14 residues.

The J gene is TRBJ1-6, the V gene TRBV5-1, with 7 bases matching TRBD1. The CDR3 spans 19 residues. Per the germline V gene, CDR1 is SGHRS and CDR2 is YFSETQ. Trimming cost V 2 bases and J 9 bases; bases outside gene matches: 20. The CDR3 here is CASSLRGDSLDQRGSPLHF. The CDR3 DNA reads TGCGCCAGCAGCTTACGTGGGGACAGCTTGGACCAAAGGGGTTCACCCCTCCACTTT.

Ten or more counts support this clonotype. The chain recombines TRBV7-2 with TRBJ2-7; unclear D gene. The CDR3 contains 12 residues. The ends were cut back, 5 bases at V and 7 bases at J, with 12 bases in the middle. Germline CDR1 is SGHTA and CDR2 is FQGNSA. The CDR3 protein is CASSHGNGEQYF. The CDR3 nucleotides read TGTGCCAGCAGCCACGGAAACGGGGAGCAGTACTTC. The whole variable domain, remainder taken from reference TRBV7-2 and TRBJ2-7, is GAGVSQSPSNKVTEKGKDVELRCDPISGHTALYWYRQSLGQGLEFLIYFQGNSAPDKSGLPSDRFSAERTGGSVSTLTIQRTQQEDSAVYLCASSHGNGEQYFGPGTRLTVT.

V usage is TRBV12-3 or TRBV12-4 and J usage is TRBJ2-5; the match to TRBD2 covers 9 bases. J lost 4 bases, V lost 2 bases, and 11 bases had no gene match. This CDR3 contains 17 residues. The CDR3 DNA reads TGTGCCAGCAGTTTAAGCCTAGCGGGAACGTCGGGAGAGACCCAGTACTTC. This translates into CASSLSLAGTSGETQYF.

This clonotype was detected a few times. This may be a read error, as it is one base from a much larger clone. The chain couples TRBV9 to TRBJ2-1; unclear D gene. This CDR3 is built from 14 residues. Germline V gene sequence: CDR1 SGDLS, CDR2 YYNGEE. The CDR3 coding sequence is TGTGCCAGCAGCGTAGGGGCAGTAAACAATGAGCAGCTCTTC. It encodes CASSVGAVNNEQLF. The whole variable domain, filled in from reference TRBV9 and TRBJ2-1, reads DSGVTQTPKHLITATGQRVTLRCSPRSGDLSVYWYQQSLDQGLQFLIQYYNGEERAKGNILERFSAQQFPDLHSELNLSSLELGDSALYFCASSVGAVNNEQLFGPGTRLTVL.

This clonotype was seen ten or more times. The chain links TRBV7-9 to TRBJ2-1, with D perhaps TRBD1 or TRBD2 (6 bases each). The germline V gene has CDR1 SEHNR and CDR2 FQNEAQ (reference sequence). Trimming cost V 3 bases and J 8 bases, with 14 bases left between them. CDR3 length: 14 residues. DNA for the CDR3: TGTGCCAGCAGCTTGGGGGCGGAGGGGGATGAGCAGTTCTTC. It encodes CASSLGAEGDEQFF.

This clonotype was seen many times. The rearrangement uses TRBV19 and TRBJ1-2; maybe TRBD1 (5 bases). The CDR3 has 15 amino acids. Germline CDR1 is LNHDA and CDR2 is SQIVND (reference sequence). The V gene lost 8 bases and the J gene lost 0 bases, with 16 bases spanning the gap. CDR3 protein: CASASPGTSNYGYTF. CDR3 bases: TGTGCCAGTGCTTCCCCCGGGACGTCTAACTATGGCTACACCTTC.

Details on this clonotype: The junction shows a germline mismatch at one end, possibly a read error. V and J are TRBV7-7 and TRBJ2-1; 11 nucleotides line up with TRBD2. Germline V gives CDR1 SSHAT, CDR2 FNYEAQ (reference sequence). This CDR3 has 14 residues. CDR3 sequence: CASSDCSGLAVGLF. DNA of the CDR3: TGTGCTAGCAGCGATTGTTCGGGACTAGCGGTTGGTCTCTTC.

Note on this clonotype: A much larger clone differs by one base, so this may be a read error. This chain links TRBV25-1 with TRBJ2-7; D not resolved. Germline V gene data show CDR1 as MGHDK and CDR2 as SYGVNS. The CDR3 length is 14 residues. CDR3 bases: TGTGCCAGCAGCCCCCTGGGCGGCACCTACGAGCGGTACTTC. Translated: CASSPLGGTYERYF.

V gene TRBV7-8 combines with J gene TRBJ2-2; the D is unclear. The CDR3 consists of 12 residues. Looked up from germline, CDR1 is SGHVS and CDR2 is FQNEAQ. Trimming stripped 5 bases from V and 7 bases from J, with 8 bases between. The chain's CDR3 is CASSPDGGELFF. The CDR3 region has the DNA TGTGCCAGCAGCCCGGACGGCGGGGAGCTGTTTTTT.

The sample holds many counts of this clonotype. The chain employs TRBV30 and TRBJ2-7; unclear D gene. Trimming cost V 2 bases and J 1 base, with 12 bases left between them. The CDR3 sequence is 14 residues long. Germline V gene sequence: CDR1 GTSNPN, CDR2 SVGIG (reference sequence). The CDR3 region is CAWSPYSWSYEQYF. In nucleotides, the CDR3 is TGTGCCTGGAGTCCCTACTCATGGTCCTACGAGCAGTACTTC.

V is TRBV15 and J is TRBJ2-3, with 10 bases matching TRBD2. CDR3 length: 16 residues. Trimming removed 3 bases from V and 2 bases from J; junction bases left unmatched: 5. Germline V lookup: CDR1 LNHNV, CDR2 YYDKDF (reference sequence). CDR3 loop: CATSRTSGSYTDTQYF. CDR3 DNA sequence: TGTGCCACCAGCAGGACTAGCGGGTCTTACACAGATACGCAGTATTTT.

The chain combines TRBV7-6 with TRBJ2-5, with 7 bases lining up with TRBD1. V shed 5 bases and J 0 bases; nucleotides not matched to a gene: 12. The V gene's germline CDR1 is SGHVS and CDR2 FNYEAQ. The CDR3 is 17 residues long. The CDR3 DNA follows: TGTGCCAGCAGCCTCCGGCCGGGACAGACGTACCAAGAGACCCAGTACTTC. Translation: CASSLRPGQTYQETQYF.

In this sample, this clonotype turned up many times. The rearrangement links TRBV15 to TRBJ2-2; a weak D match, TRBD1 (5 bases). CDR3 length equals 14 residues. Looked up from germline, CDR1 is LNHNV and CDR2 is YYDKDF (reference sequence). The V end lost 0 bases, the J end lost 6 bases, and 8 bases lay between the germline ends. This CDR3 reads CATSRDRGSGELFF. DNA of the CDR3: TGTGCCACCAGCAGAGATAGGGGTTCCGGGGAGCTGTTTTTT.

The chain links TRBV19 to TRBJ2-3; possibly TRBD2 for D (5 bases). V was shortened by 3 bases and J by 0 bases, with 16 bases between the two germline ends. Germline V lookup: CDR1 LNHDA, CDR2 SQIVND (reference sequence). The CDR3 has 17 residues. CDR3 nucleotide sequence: TGTGCCAGTAGTATGGACCCAGGCGGGTGGAGCACAGATACGCAGTATTTT. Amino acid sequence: CASSMDPGGWSTDTQYF. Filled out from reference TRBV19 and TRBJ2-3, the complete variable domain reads DGGITQSPKYLFRKEGQNVTLSCEQNLNHDAMYWYRQDPGQGLRLIYYSQIVNDFQKGDIAEGYSVSREKKESFPLTVTSAQKNPTAFYLCASSMDPGGWSTDTQYFGPGTRLTVL.

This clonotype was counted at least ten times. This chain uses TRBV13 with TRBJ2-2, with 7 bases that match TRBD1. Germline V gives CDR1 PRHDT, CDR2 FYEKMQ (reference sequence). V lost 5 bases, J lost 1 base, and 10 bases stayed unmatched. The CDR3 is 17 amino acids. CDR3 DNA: TGTGCCAGCAGCAGAAATCCAGGGGGTTTGAACACCGGGGAGCTGTTTTTT. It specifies CASSRNPGGLNTGELFF. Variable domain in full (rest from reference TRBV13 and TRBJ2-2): AAGVIQSPRHLIKEKRETATLKCYPIPRHDTVYWYQQGPGQDPQFLISFYEKMQSDKGSIPDRFSAQQFSDYHSELNMSSLELGDSALYFCASSRNPGGLNTGELFFGEGSRLTVL.

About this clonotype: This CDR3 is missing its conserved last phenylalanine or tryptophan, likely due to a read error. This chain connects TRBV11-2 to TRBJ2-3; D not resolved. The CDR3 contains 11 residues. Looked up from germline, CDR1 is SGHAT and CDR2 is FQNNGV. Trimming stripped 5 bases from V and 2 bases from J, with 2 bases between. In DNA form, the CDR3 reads TGTGCCAGCAGCCCCACAGATACGCAGTATTCT. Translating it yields CASSPTDTQYS.

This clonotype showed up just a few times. The CDR3: CASMGPASGNNEQFF. In DNA form, the CDR3 reads TGTGCCAGCATGGGGCCGGCTAGCGGAAACAATGAGCAGTTCTTC. The chain recombines TRBV6-2 or TRBV6-3 with TRBJ2-1; 7 bases line up with TRBD2. After removal of 7 bases from V and 5 bases from J, the junction contained 11 bases not matched to a gene. This CDR3 is built from 15 residues. Germline values: CDR1 MNHEY, CDR2 SVGEGT.

As DNA, the CDR3 is TGTGCCAGCAGTTTTTCAGGGTTCGTAAACACCATATATTTT. Amino acid sequence: CASSFSGFVNTIYF. This sequence joins TRBV28 and TRBJ1-3; perhaps TRBD1 as D (5 bases). Germline V lookup: CDR1 MDHEN, CDR2 SYDVKM. The CDR3 is 14 residues long. Trimming shortened V by 3 bases and J by 6 bases, and 12 bases separated the two germline ends.

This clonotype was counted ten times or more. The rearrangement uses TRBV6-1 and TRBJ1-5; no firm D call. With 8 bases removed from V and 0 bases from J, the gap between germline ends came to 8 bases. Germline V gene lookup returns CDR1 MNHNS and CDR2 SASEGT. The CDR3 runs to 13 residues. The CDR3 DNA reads TGTGCCAGCTGGACGTATAGCAATCAGCCCCAGCATTTT. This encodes CASWTYSNQPQHF.

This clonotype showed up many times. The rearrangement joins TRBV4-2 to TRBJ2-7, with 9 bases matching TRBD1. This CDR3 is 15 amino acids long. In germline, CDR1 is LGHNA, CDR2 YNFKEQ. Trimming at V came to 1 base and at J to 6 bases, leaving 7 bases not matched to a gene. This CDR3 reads CASSQGPGQGSEQYF. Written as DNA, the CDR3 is TGTGCCAGCAGCCAAGGACCGGGACAGGGTTCCGAGCAGTACTTC.

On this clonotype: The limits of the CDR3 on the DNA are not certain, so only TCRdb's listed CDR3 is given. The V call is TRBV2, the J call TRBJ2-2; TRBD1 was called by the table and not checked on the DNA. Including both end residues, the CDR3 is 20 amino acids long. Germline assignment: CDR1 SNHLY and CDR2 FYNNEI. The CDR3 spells CASSERHEQYFGPGTRELFF.

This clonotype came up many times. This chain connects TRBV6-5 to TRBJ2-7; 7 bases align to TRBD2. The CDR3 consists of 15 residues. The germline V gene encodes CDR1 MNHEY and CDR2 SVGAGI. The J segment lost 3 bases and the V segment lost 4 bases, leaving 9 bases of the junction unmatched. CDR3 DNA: TGTGCCAGCAGTTTTTTTGCGGGAGCAGGCTACGAGCAGTACTTC. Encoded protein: CASSFFAGAGYEQYF.

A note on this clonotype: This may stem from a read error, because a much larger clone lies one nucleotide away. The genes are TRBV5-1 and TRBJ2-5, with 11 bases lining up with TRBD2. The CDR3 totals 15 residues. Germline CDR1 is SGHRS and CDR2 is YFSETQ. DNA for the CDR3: TGCGCCAGCAGCTTGGAGGGACTAGCGGAAGAGGCCCAGTACTTC. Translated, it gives CASSLEGLAEEAQYF. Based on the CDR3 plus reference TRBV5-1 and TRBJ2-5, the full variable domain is KAGVTQTPRYLIKTRGQQVTLSCSPISGHRSVSWYQQTPGQGLQFLFEYFSETQRNKGNFPGRFSGRQFSNSRSEMNVSTLELGDSALYLCASSLEGLAEEAQYFGPGTRLLVL.